A single sample gave rise to the 10 T cell receptor beta chains below, sequenced in a study of cytomegalovirus exposure and HLA in healthy donors. The repertoire was sequenced with immunoSEQ multiplex PCR; TCRdb's copy has only in-frame clones and lacks some. The repertoire holds some 240,000 clones, with roughly 84% as singletons. Sequences were obtained from PBMCs. The receptor source for this set is a woman aged 18 to 35 in good health and CMV-seropositive.

Turning to this clone: The same CDR3 also results from other DNA sequences found in this sample. This rearrangement joins TRBV5-4 to TRBJ2-7; tentative D call: TRBD2 (6 bases). This CDR3 region has 15 residues. The V gene's germline CDR1 is SGHNT and CDR2 YYREEE (reference sequence). V was trimmed by 0 bases and J by 0 bases, leaving 10 bases between them. CDR3 residues: CASSLGGGTSYEQYF. CDR3 DNA: TGTGCCAGCAGCTTGGGCGGCGGGACCTCCTACGAGCAGTACTTC.

The chain recombines TRBV10-3 with TRBJ1-4; 7 nucleotides line up with TRBD1. The CDR3 runs 15 residues. Germline V CDR1 and CDR2: ENHRY, SYGVKD. The junction had 8 bases not matched to a gene; V was cut back by 2 bases and J by 8 bases. This chain's CDR3 is CAISEDTGAGEKLFF. Here the CDR3 DNA reads TGTGCCATCAGTGAGGATACAGGGGCAGGGGAAAAACTGTTTTTT.

The V gene is TRBV5-1, the J gene TRBJ2-7; tentative D call: TRBD2 (7 bases). The CDR3 sequence is 14 residues long. Germline CDR1 reads SGHRS; CDR2 reads YFSETQ. The germline V and J ends were trimmed by 0 bases and 6 bases, with 13 bases remaining between them. In DNA, the CDR3 is TGCGCCAGCAGCTTGGAGGGGGGGTTGAGCGAGCAGTACTTC. Translation gives CASSLEGGLSEQYF. Looking up the rest from reference TRBV5-1 and TRBJ2-7 gives the full variable domain: KAGVTQTPRYLIKTRGQQVTLSCSPISGHRSVSWYQQTPGQGLQFLFEYFSETQRNKGNFPGRFSGRQFSNSRSEMNVSTLELGDSALYLCASSLEGGLSEQYFGPGTRLTVT.

The chain uses TRBV7-9 and TRBJ2-7, with TRBD1 identical over 10 bases. The CDR3 is made up of 15 amino acids. Trimming took 3 bases from V and 2 from J; bases not matched to a gene: 4. CDR1 and CDR2 from the germline V gene are SEHNR and FQNEAQ (reference sequence). Written as DNA, the CDR3 is TGTGCCAGCAGCTTCCAGGACAGGGGGACCTACGAGCAGTACTTC. Residues: CASSFQDRGTYEQYF.

The chain combines TRBV5-4 with TRBJ1-3, with a weak D call TRBD1 (6 bases). This CDR3 has 16 amino acids. Germline V lookup: CDR1 SGHNT, CDR2 YYREEE (reference sequence). Trimming pared 0 bases from V and 0 bases from J, leaving 10 bases between. The CDR3 reads CASSLATGNSGNTIYF. For the CDR3, the DNA is TGTGCCAGCAGCTTGGCCACAGGGAACTCTGGAAACACCATATATTTT.

The chain is built from TRBV30 and TRBJ2-7, with 7 nucleotides matching TRBD1. This CDR3 spans 14 amino acids. Germline assignment: CDR1 GTSNPN and CDR2 SVGIG (reference sequence). V gave up 2 bases and J gave up 1 base; unmatched junction bases: 5. As DNA, the CDR3 is TGTGCCTGGAGTCCACAGGGGTCTTCCTACGAGCAGTACTTC. It is translated as CAWSPQGSSYEQYF.

The V call is TRBV6-5, the J call TRBJ2-1; TRBD1 might be the D (5 bases). Germline lookup yields CDR1 MNHEY and CDR2 SVGAGI. The V end was cut by 2 bases, the J end by 0 bases, with 11 bases between. CDR3 length equals 16 residues. The CDR3 loop reads CASSYGAESSYNEQFF. The CDR3 region has the DNA TGTGCCAGCAGTTACGGGGCGGAGAGCTCCTACAATGAGCAGTTCTTC.

The chain uses TRBV7-8 and TRBJ2-7, with 12 nucleotides matching TRBD1. Germline CDR1 SGHVS, CDR2 FQNEAQ. The CDR3 has 15 residues. With V trimmed by 2 bases and J by 4 bases, 3 bases remained unmatched. Here the CDR3 DNA reads TGTGCCAGCAGCTTATGGGGACAGGGGGCATACGAGCAGTACTTC. It translates to CASSLWGQGAYEQYF.

In the case of this clone: One junction end disagrees with the germline gene, perhaps due to a read error. The rearrangement uses TRBV4-2 and TRBJ2-1; weak D call: TRBD2 (6 bases). Germline V lookup: CDR1 LGHNA, CDR2 YNFKEQ. This CDR3 spans 16 amino acids. In nucleotides, the CDR3 is TGTGCCAGCAGCCAAGATGGGGACTCGATTTACAGTGAGCAGTTCTTC. Protein: CASSQDGDSIYSEQFF.

The table lists this clone with a few counts. The chain joins TRBV14 to TRBJ1-2; maybe TRBD1 (5 bases). The V gene lost 1 base and the J gene lost 5 bases, with 11 bases spanning the gap. CDR1 is SGHDN, CDR2 FVKESK, per germline. The CDR3 contains 14 residues. Here the CDR3 reads CASSQGAGRYGYTF. CDR3 DNA sequence: TGTGCCAGCAGCCAAGGGGCAGGGAGGTATGGCTACACCTTC.